This T cell receptor (beta chain) is drawn from a study of T cell changes during pregnancy in multiple sclerosis. Germline CDR1 reads LNHDA; CDR2 reads SQIVND (reference sequence). The V gene lost 7 bases and the J gene lost 7 bases, with 10 bases spanning the gap. This CDR3 is 11 amino acids long. Produced via immunoSEQ multiplex PCR; TCRdb's table is partial and in-frame only. Counted here are roughly 11,000 clones, just under 95% occurring once; the ten biggest clones make up almost 0.3%. The V gene is TRBV19, the J gene TRBJ2-5; possible D gene TRBD1, 7 bases. This specimen was CD4+ T cells from peripheral blood mononuclear cells, taken before pregnancy. The sequence derives from a female donor with multiple sclerosis, enrolled in a pregnancy study. CDR3 residues: CASIQGGTQYF. The DNA of the CDR3 is TGTGCCAGTATTCAGGGGGGGACCCAGTACTTC.